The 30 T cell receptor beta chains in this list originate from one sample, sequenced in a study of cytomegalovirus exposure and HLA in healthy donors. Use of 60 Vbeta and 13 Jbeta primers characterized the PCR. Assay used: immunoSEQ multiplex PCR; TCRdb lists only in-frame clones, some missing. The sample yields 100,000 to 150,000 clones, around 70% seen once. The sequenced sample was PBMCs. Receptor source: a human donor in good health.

The CDR3, as DNA: TGTGCCAGTAGTCGGGACTCAGCCTCTGGGGCCAACGTCCTGACTTTC. Translating it yields CASSRDSASGANVLTF. The rearrangement links TRBV19 to TRBJ2-6; the D gene is possibly TRBD2 (6 bases). The germline gives CDR1 LNHDA, CDR2 SQIVND (reference sequence). V lost 5 bases and J lost 0, with 11 bases in between. The CDR3 has 16 residues.

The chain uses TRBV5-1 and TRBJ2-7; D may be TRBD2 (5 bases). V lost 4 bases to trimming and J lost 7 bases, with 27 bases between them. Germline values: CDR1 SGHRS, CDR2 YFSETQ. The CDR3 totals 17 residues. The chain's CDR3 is CASSLEDPPAVRLEQYF. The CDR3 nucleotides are TGCGCCAGCAGCCTTGAGGACCCCCCGGCTGTCAGACTAGAGCAGTACTTC.

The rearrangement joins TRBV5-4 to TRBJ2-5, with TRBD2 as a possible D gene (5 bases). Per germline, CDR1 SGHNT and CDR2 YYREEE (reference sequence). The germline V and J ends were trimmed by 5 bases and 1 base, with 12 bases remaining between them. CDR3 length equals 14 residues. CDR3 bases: TGTGCCAGCAGTTCGGCGGGCGGCCAAGAGACCCAGTACTTC. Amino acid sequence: CASSSAGGQETQYF.

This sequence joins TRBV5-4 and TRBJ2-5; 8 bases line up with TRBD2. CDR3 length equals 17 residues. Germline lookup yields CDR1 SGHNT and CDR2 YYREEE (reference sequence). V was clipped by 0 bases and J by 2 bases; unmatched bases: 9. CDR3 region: CASSLGGGTSRQETQYF. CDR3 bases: TGTGCCAGCAGCTTGGGGGGCGGGACTAGTAGACAAGAGACCCAGTACTTC.

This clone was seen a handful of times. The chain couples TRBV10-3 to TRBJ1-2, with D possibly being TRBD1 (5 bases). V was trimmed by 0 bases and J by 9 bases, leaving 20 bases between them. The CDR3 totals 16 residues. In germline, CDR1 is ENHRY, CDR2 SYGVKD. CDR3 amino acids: CAISESRSGAGDRYTF. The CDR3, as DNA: TGTGCCATCAGTGAGTCGAGAAGTGGGGCCGGTGATCGCTACACCTTC.

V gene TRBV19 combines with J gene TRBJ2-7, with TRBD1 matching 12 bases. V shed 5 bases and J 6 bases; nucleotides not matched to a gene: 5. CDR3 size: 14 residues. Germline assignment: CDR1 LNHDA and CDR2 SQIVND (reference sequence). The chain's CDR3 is CASSEGQGAVEQYF. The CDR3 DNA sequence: TGTGCCAGTAGTGAGGGACAGGGGGCCGTCGAGCAGTACTTC.

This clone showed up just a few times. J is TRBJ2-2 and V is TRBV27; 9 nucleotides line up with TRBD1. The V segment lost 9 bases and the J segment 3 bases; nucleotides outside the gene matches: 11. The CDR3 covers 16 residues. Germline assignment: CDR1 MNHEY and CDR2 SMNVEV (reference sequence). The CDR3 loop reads CASLNSGTGYTGELFF. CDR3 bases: TGTGCCAGTCTCAACTCCGGGACAGGGTACACCGGGGAGCTGTTTTTT.

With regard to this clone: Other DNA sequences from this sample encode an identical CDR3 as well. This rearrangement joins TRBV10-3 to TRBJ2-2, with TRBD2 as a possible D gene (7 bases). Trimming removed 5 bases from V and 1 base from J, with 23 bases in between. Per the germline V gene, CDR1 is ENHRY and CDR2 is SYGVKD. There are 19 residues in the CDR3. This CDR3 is CAISSGRGGILGNTGELFF. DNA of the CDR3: TGTGCCATCAGTTCGGGAAGGGGGGGCATATTGGGGAACACCGGGGAGCTGTTTTTT.

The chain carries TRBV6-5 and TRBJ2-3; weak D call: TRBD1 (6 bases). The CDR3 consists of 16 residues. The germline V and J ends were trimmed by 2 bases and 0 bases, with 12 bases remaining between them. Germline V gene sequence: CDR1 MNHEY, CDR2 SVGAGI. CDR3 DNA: TGTGCCAGCAGTTACGGCTCCGGGACAAGCACAGATACGCAGTATTTT. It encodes CASSYGSGTSTDTQYF.

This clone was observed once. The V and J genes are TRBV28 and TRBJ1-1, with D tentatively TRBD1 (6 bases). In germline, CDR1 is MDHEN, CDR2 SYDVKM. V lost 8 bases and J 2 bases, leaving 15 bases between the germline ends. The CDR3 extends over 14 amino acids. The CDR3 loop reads CASGHQGTNTEAFF. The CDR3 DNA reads TGTGCCAGCGGACACCAGGGGACCAACACTGAAGCTTTCTTT.

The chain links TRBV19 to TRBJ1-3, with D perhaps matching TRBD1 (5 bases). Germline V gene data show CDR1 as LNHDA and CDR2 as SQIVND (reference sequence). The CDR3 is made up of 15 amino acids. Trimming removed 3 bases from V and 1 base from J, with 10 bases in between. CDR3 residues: CASSITDKSGNTIYF. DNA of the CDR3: TGTGCCAGTAGTATCACGGACAAATCTGGAAACACCATATATTTT.

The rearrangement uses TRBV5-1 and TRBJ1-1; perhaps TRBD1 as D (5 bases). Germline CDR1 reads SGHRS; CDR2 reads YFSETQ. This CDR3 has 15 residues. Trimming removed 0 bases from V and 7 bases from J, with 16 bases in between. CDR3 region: CASSLASGKDGEAFF. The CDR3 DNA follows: TGCGCCAGCAGCTTGGCGTCAGGGAAGGACGGTGAAGCTTTCTTT.

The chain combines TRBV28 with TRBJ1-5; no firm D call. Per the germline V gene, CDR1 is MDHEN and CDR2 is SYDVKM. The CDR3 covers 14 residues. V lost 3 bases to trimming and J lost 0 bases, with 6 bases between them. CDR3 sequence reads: CASSFLASNQPQHF. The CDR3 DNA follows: TGTGCCAGCAGTTTCTTGGCTAGCAATCAGCCCCAGCATTTT. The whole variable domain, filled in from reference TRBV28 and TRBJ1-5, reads DVKVTQSSRYLVKRTGEKVFLECVQDMDHENMFWYRQDPGLGLRLIYFSYDVKMKEKGDIPEGYSVSREKKERFSLILESASTNQTSMYLCASSFLASNQPQHFGDGTRLSIL.

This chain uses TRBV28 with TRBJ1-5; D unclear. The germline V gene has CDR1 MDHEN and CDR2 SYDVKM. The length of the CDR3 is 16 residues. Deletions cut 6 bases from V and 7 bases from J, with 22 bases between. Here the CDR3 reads CASSSTDNPTRQPQHF. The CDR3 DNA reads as TGTGCCAGCAGCTCCACCGACAACCCCACTAGACAGCCCCAGCATTTT.

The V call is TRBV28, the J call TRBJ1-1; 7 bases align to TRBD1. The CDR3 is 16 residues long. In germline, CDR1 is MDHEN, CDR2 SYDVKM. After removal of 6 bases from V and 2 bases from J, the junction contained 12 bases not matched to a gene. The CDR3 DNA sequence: TGTGCCAGCAGCCCACCCCGGACAGGAATTAACACTGAAGCTTTCTTT. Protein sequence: CASSPPRTGINTEAFF.

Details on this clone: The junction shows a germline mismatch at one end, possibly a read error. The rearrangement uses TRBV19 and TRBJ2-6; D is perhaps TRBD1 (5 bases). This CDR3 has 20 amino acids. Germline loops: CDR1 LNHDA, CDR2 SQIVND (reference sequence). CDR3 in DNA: TGTGCCAGTAGCATAGATCTCCATGGGGCAGGAAGACCTGGGGCCAACGTCCTGACTTTC. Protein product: CASSIDLHGAGRPGANVLTF.

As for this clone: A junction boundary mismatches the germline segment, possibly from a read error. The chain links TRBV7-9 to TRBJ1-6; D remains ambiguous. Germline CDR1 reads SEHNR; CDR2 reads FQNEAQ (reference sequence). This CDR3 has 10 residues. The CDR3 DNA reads TGTTCCAGCAGCTCCGGGCCCCTCCACTTT. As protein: CSSSSGPLHF.

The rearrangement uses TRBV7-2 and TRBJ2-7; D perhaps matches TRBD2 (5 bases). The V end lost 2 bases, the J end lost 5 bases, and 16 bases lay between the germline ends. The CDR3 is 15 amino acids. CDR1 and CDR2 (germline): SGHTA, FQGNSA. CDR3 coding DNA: TGTGCCAGCAGCTTATCGCGGCCGGGGTTCAACGAGCAGTACTTC. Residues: CASSLSRPGFNEQYF.

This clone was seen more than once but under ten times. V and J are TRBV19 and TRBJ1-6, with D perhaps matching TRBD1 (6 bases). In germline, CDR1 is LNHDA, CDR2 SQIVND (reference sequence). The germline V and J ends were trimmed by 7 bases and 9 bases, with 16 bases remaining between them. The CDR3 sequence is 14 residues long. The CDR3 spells CASTGGQGSSPLHF. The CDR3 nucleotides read TGTGCCAGTACCGGGGGGCAGGGAAGTTCACCCCTCCACTTT.

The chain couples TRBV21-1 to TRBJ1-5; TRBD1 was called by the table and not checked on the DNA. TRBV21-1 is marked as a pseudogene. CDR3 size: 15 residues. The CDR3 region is CASSKGTAINQPQHF. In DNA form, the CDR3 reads TGTGCCAGCAGCAAGGGGACAGCGATCAATCAGCCCCAGCATTTT.

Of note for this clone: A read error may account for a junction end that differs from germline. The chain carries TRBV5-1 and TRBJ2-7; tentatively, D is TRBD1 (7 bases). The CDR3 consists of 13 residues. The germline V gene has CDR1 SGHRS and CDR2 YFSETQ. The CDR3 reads CASRLAGGNEQYF. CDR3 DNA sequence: TGCGCCAGCAGATTGGCAGGGGGGAACGAGCAGTACTTC.

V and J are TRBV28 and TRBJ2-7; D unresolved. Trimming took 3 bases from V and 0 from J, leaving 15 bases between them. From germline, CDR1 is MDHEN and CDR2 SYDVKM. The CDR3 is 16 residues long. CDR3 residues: CASSFSPRQPSYEQYF. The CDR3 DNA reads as TGTGCCAGCAGTTTTTCACCGAGACAACCCTCCTACGAGCAGTACTTC.

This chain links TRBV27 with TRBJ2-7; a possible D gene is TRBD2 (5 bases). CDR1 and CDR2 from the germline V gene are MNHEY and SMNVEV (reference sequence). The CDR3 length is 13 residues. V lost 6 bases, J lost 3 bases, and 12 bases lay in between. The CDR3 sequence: CASRRADVYEQYF. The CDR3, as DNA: TGTGCCAGCAGGCGAGCGGACGTCTACGAGCAGTACTTC.

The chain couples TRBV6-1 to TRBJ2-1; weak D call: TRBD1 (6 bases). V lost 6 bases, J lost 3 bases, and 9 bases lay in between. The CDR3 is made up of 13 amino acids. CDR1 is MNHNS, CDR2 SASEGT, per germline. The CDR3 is CASRQGVYNEQFF. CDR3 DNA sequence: TGTGCCAGCAGACAGGGAGTCTACAATGAGCAGTTCTTC.

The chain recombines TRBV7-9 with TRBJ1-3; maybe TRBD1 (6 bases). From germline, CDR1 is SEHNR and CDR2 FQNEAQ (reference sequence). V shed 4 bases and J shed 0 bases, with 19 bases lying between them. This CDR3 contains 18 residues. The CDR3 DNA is TGTGCCAGCAGCTATACGACAGGTTCTCAGTTCTCTGGAAACACCATATATTTT. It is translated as CASSYTTGSQFSGNTIYF.

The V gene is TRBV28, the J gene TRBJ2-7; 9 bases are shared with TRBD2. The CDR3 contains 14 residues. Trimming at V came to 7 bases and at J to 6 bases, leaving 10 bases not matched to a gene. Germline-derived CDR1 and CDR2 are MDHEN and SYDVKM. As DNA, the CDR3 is TGTGCCAGCAAAGCGGGAGGCCCCCGCCCCGAGCAGTACTTC. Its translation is CASKAGGPRPEQYF.

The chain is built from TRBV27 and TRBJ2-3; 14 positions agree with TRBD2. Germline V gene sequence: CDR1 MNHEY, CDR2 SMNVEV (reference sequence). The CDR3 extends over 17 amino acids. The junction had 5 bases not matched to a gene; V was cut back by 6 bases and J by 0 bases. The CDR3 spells CASRGLAGVFSTDTQYF. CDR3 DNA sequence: TGTGCCAGCAGGGGACTAGCGGGGGTCTTTAGCACAGATACGCAGTATTTT.

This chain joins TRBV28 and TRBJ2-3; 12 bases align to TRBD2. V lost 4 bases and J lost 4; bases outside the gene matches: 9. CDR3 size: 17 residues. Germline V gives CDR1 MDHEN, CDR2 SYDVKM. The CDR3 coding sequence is TGTGCCAGCAGTTCCAACCCTAGCGGGAGGGGGCCAGATACGCAGTATTTT. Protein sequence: CASSSNPSGRGPDTQYF.

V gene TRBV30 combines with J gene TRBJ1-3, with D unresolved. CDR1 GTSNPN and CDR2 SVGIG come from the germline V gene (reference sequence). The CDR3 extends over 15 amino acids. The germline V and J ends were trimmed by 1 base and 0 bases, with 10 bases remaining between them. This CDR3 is CAWSGSGYSGNTIYF. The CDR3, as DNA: TGTGCCTGGAGTGGGAGTGGGTACTCTGGAAACACCATATATTTT.

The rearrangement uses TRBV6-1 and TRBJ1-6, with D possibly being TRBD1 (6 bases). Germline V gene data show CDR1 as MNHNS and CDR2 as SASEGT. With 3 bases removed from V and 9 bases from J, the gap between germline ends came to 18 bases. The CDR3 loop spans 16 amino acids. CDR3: CASSDISPGAGSPLHF. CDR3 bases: TGTGCCAGCAGTGATATCTCTCCAGGGGCAGGTTCACCCCTCCACTTT.